What follows are 29 T cell receptor beta chains derived from one specimen sequenced in a study of OX40 agonist ivuxolimab in advanced cancers. Using immunoSEQ multiplex PCR, the repertoire was profiled, and TCRdb retains in-frame clones only, with some absent. This repertoire shows tens of thousands of clones, over 80% found once; its top ten account for 2.8%. The sample in question was CD4+ or CD8+ T cells sorted from blood, obtained in a trial of the OX40 agonist ivuxolimab. These receptors came from an adult with an advanced solid tumor such as melanoma, head and neck, liver or kidney cancer.

The chain carries TRBV6-5 and TRBJ2-7, with D perhaps matching TRBD2 (5 bases). The CDR3 extends over 14 amino acids. Germline CDR1 MNHEY, CDR2 SVGAGI. The germline V and J ends were trimmed by 7 bases and 5 bases, with 18 bases remaining between them. The CDR3 loop reads CASTRDPTTHEQYF. The CDR3, as DNA: TGTGCCAGCACCCGGGATCCTACTACCCACGAGCAGTACTTC.

Here the CDR3 reads CASSSPGGNQETQYF. The CDR3 nucleotides are TGTGCCAGCAGTTCCCCCGGGGGGAACCAAGAGACCCAGTACTTC. This chain connects TRBV28 to TRBJ2-5; 7 bases agree with TRBD2. CDR1 is MDHEN and CDR2 is SYDVKM in the germline V gene. The junction had 5 bases not matched to a gene; V was cut back by 4 bases and J by 0 bases. The CDR3 is made up of 15 amino acids. The full variable domain, in which reference TRBV28 and TRBJ2-5 provide the parts outside the CDR3, is DVKVTQSSRYLVKRTGEKVFLECVQDMDHENMFWYRQDPGLGLRLIYFSYDVKMKEKGDIPEGYSVSREKKERFSLILESASTNQTSMYLCASSSPGGNQETQYFGPGTRLLVL.

The chain links TRBV6-1 to TRBJ1-2; the D gene is possibly TRBD1 (5 bases). V was shortened by 4 bases and J by 8 bases, with 26 bases between the two germline ends. The CDR3 consists of 17 residues. Germline V gene lookup returns CDR1 MNHNS and CDR2 SASEGT. Written as DNA, the CDR3 is TGTGCCAGCAGTGGTTCATACAGGCTGGGTCCTCCGTGGGGCTACACCTTC. Amino acid sequence: CASSGSYRLGPPWGYTF.

The chain combines TRBV30 with TRBJ1-5; D is possibly TRBD1 (5 bases). The V gene's germline CDR1 is GTSNPN and CDR2 SVGIG (reference sequence). The CDR3 sequence is 12 residues long. V was pared by 5 bases and J by 3 bases, with 8 bases between. CDR3 DNA: TGTGCCTGGGCGGGGGACAATCAGCCCCAGCATTTT. Translating gives CAWAGDNQPQHF. Variable domain in full (rest from reference TRBV30 and TRBJ1-5): SQTIHQWPATLVQPVGSPLSLECTVEGTSNPNLYWYRQAAGRGLQLLFYSVGIGQISSEVPQNLSASRPQDRQFILSSKKLLLSDSGFYLCAWAGDNQPQHFGDGTRLSIL.

The genes are TRBV10-3 and TRBJ2-2; 8 bases align to TRBD1. Per germline, CDR1 ENHRY and CDR2 SYGVKD. The CDR3 extends over 15 amino acids. V shed 5 bases and J 7 bases; nucleotides not matched to a gene: 9. CDR3 in amino acids: CAISYSPGGGGELFF. CDR3 sequence (DNA): TGTGCCATCAGTTATAGCCCAGGGGGCGGCGGGGAGCTGTTTTTT.

The chain uses TRBV19 and TRBJ2-5; the D gene could be TRBD1 or TRBD2 (5 bases each). The CDR3 consists of 13 residues. Germline CDR1 reads LNHDA; CDR2 reads SQIVND (reference sequence). Trimming stripped 8 bases from V and 7 bases from J, with 17 bases between. CDR3 sequence (DNA): TGTGCCAGTGAAGGGACGGGAACTAGGACCCAGTACTTC. It translates to CASEGTGTRTQYF.

The J gene is TRBJ1-3, the V gene TRBV6-5, with D maybe TRBD1 (5 bases). The CDR3 extends over 15 amino acids. The V end was cut by 1 base, the J end by 2 bases, with 9 bases between. Germline assignment: CDR1 MNHEY and CDR2 SVGAGI. In DNA form, the CDR3 reads TGTGCCAGCAGTTACTACTCCAGGGCTGGAAACACCATATATTTT. Residues: CASSYYSRAGNTIYF.

This clone was recorded only once. The V call is TRBV6-6, the J call TRBJ2-1, with 11 nucleotides matching TRBD1. V lost 6 bases to trimming and J lost 4 bases; unmatched junction nucleotides: 2. The CDR3 runs to 14 residues. From germline, CDR1 is MNHNY and CDR2 SVGAGI (reference sequence). The CDR3 DNA reads as TGTGCCAGCAGGGGACAGGGGGGTTACAATGAGCAGTTCTTC. It codes for CASRGQGGYNEQFF.

The J gene is TRBJ1-4, the V gene TRBV19; weak D call: TRBD1 (5 bases). V was trimmed by 5 bases and J by 7 bases, leaving 14 bases between them. CDR1 is LNHDA, CDR2 SQIVND, per germline (reference sequence). There are 14 residues in the CDR3. The CDR3 coding sequence is TGTGCCAGTAGTTCCGGGGGGGTTGCTGAAAAACTGTTTTTT. This encodes CASSSGGVAEKLFF.

In its sample, this clone was seen once. V and J are TRBV28 and TRBJ1-5; no reliable D call. The CDR3 is made up of 12 amino acids. Trimming took 3 bases from V and 7 from J, leaving 7 bases between them. Per the germline V gene, CDR1 is MDHEN and CDR2 is SYDVKM. The chain's CDR3 is CASSLPLQPQHF. Here the CDR3 DNA reads TGTGCCAGCAGTTTGCCCCTCCAGCCCCAGCATTTT. The whole variable domain, remainder taken from reference TRBV28 and TRBJ1-5, is DVKVTQSSRYLVKRTGEKVFLECVQDMDHENMFWYRQDPGLGLRLIYFSYDVKMKEKGDIPEGYSVSREKKERFSLILESASTNQTSMYLCASSLPLQPQHFGDGTRLSIL.

The chain links TRBV7-2 to TRBJ2-7, with TRBD1 matching over 7 bases. This CDR3 has 14 amino acids. In germline, CDR1 is SGHTA, CDR2 FQGNSA. V lost 3 bases, J lost 2 bases, and 4 bases stayed unmatched. The CDR3 sequence: CASSFPGQTYEQYF. The DNA of the CDR3 is TGTGCCAGCAGCTTCCCGGGACAGACCTACGAGCAGTACTTC.

This chain uses TRBV6-5 with TRBJ2-3; 10 bases fit TRBD2. CDR1 MNHEY and CDR2 SVGAGI come from the germline V gene. The CDR3 is 14 residues long. V was pared by 6 bases and J by 6 bases, with 6 bases of the junction left unmatched. In DNA form, the CDR3 reads TGTGCCAGCAGGCTAGCGGGAGTAAGTGATACGCAGTATTTT. Translation gives CASRLAGVSDTQYF.

The chain recombines TRBV2 with TRBJ1-2; D is unclear. The V and J ends lost 6 bases and 8 bases respectively, with 16 bases between them. This CDR3 has 13 residues. Germline V CDR1 and CDR2: SNHLY, FYNNEI. The DNA of the CDR3 is TGTGCCAGCAGCCTTGGTGCGGTAGGCGGCTACACCTTC. Protein sequence: CASSLGAVGGYTF.

V and J are TRBV18 and TRBJ1-1; a possible D gene is TRBD1 (5 bases). Germline CDR1 reads KGHSH; CDR2 reads LQKENI. V was pared by 4 bases and J by 1 base, with 16 bases between. This CDR3 is built from 16 residues. The CDR3 sequence: CASSQVLAGKNTEAFF. In DNA form, the CDR3 reads TGTGCCAGCTCACAGGTTTTGGCAGGGAAGAACACTGAAGCTTTCTTT.

This clone was picked up one time. For the CDR3, the DNA is TGTGCCAGCAGTTGGGGACTGCAAGAGACCCAGTACTTC. Its translation is CASSWGLQETQYF. The V and J genes are TRBV6-6 and TRBJ2-5; D is perhaps TRBD2 (6 bases). V gave up 4 bases and J gave up 2 bases, with 8 bases separating them. CDR1 is MNHNY and CDR2 is SVGAGI in the germline V gene (reference sequence). This CDR3 has 13 residues.

This clone showed up just a few times. CDR3 in DNA: TGCGCCAGCAGCCACCAGGGGAACTATGGCTACACCTTC. Amino acid sequence: CASSHQGNYGYTF. This chain joins TRBV4-1 and TRBJ1-2; possible D gene TRBD1, 6 bases. Trimming took off 3 bases at V and 2 bases at J, with 7 bases between the two ends. In germline, CDR1 is MGHRA, CDR2 YSYEKL. The CDR3 spans 13 residues.

The rearrangement joins TRBV10-3 to TRBJ2-3; D is perhaps TRBD1 (6 bases). Trimming stripped 4 bases from V and 6 bases from J, with 20 bases between. The V gene's germline CDR1 is ENHRY and CDR2 SYGVKD. CDR3 length: 16 residues. The CDR3 spells CAISAPGGQGLDTQYF. CDR3 nucleotide sequence: TGTGCCATCAGTGCCCCCGGTGGTCAGGGGCTGGATACGCAGTATTTT.

This chain links TRBV25-1 with TRBJ2-1; maybe TRBD2 (5 bases). The V end was cut by 2 bases, the J end by 12 bases, with 17 bases between. The CDR3 runs 14 residues. Per the germline V gene, CDR1 is MGHDK and CDR2 is SYGVNS. The CDR3, as DNA: TGTGCCAGCAGTGAAGTTAGTTACCCGGGAAGGCAGTTCTTC. It is translated as CASSEVSYPGRQFF.

The gene calls are TRBV6-6 and TRBJ1-1, with D hard to call. The CDR3 is made up of 14 amino acids. V dropped 7 bases and J dropped 0 bases, with 12 bases sitting between them. Germline V gene lookup returns CDR1 MNHNY and CDR2 SVGAGI (reference sequence). CDR3 in amino acids: CASIEGEMNTEAFF. As DNA, the CDR3 is TGTGCCAGCATCGAGGGAGAAATGAACACTGAAGCTTTCTTT.

This clone turned up a few times. The chain has TRBV19 and TRBJ1-2; 7 nucleotides match TRBD1. Germline CDR1 is LNHDA and CDR2 is SQIVND (reference sequence). V shed 5 bases, J shed 3 bases, and the junction held 12 bases outside the gene matches. The CDR3 totals 16 residues. The CDR3, as DNA: TGTGCCAGTAGTCGGACAGGTCGAGAACTCTACTATGGCTACACCTTC. This sequence encodes CASSRTGRELYYGYTF.

The chain links TRBV7-8 to TRBJ1-3; 8 bases line up with TRBD1. This CDR3 has 18 residues. The germline gives CDR1 SGHVS, CDR2 FQNEAQ. Trimming cost V 5 bases and J 2 bases; bases outside gene matches: 14. The CDR3: CASSIRGQGSGAGNTIYF. CDR3 nucleotide sequence: TGTGCCAGCAGCATCCGCGGACAGGGATCTGGGGCTGGAAACACCATATATTTT.

The chain links TRBV21-1 to TRBJ2-2; TRBD2, the D gene given by the table, was not confirmed from the DNA. TRBV21-1 is termed a pseudogene. The CDR3 covers 16 residues. The CDR3 reads CASVRASGSYTGELFF. CDR3 coding DNA: TGTGCCAGCGTAAGAGCTAGCGGGAGTTACACCGGGGAGCTGTTTTTT.

The chain employs TRBV9 and TRBJ2-6; D ambiguous. Germline-derived CDR1 and CDR2 are SGDLS and YYNGEE. The V end was cut by 2 bases, the J end by 2 bases, with 5 bases between. CDR3 length: 14 residues. Here the CDR3 reads CASSVTPGANVLTF. Written as DNA, the CDR3 is TGTGCCAGCAGCGTTACCCCTGGGGCCAACGTCCTGACTTTC.

The J gene is TRBJ2-2, the V gene TRBV7-9, with D unresolved. V was trimmed by 5 bases and J by 4 bases, leaving 11 bases between them. Looked up from germline, CDR1 is SEHNR and CDR2 is FQNEAQ (reference sequence). The CDR3 spans 14 residues. CDR3 coding DNA: TGTGCCAGCAGCCCGATCGGCACCACCGGGGAGCTGTTTTTT. The encoded protein is CASSPIGTTGELFF.

This clone has just one count. The chain recombines TRBV29-1 with TRBJ2-5; TRBD2 agrees at 9 bases. The CDR3 covers 16 residues. Losses at the gene ends were 7 bases for V and 0 bases for J; bases not matched to a gene: 12. The germline gives CDR1 SQVTM, CDR2 ANQGSEA. The DNA for the CDR3 is TGCAGCGCCTCCCTCTCCCAGCGGGGGGACCAAGAGACCCAGTACTTC. This encodes CSASLSQRGDQETQYF.

The chain carries TRBV18 and TRBJ2-7; perhaps TRBD2 as D (6 bases). The CDR3 totals 13 residues. Trimming took off 4 bases at V and 5 bases at J, with 12 bases between the two ends. Germline V gene data show CDR1 as KGHSH and CDR2 as LQKENI. For the CDR3, the DNA is TGTGCCAGCTCACGACTAGGAAGCGACGAGCAGTACTTC. This encodes CASSRLGSDEQYF.

This rearrangement joins TRBV7-2 to TRBJ2-7, with 7 bases identical to TRBD2. Germline loops: CDR1 SGHTA, CDR2 FQGNSA. The CDR3 has 17 residues. With V trimmed by 0 bases and J by 0 bases, 8 bases remained unmatched. The CDR3 loop reads CASSLARGTLISYEQYF. The CDR3 DNA reads as TGTGCCAGCAGCTTAGCGCGGGGGACTCTCATCTCCTACGAGCAGTACTTC. The variable domain in full, completed from reference TRBV7-2 and TRBJ2-7, reads GAGVSQSPSNKVTEKGKDVELRCDPISGHTALYWYRQSLGQGLEFLIYFQGNSAPDKSGLPSDRFSAERTGGSVSTLTIQRTQQEDSAVYLCASSLARGTLISYEQYFGPGTRLTVT.

This chain joins TRBV19 and TRBJ2-5, with D tentatively TRBD1 (6 bases). CDR1 and CDR2 (germline): LNHDA, SQIVND (reference sequence). Trimming removed 4 bases at V and 5 bases at J, with 11 bases between. CDR3 size: 13 residues. Written as DNA, the CDR3 is TGTGCCAGTAGTAACAGGGCCCGGGAGACCCAGTACTTC. It is translated as CASSNRARETQYF.

V gene TRBV28 combines with J gene TRBJ1-3; D uncertain. The CDR3 contains 15 residues. Trimming pared 2 bases from V and 0 bases from J, leaving 8 bases between. Germline V gene lookup returns CDR1 MDHEN and CDR2 SYDVKM. The DNA of the CDR3 is TGTGCCAGCAGTTTAGGCTGGAGCTCTGGAAACACCATATATTTT. This codes for CASSLGWSSGNTIYF.